The T cell receptor beta chain described here comes from a study of cytomegalovirus exposure and HLA in healthy donors. Study-wide results and caveats: Equally common other TCR beta chains were less clonally expanded than HLA-associated ones, a later analysis found. Researchers reported in a later analysis that common viral pathogens appeared linked to several top clusters.

As for this clone: Its antigen is as yet unknown.

The PCR contained 60 Vbeta and 13 Jbeta primers. Measured with immunoSEQ multiplex PCR; TCRdb has only the in-frame clones, and not every one. The sample has approximately 220,000 clones, about 75% seen once. The receptor's source is a woman aged 25 to 39 in good health and CMV-seronegative. Source material: PBMCs.

CDR3 in DNA: TGTGCCAGCAGCCAACCAAGCCTGACGGACAGGACAACCTATGGCTACACCTTC. Residues: CASSQPSLTDRTTYGYTF. The gene calls are TRBV4-2 and TRBJ1-2, with 7 bases lining up with TRBD1. Germline CDR1 LGHNA, CDR2 YNFKEQ. This CDR3 has 18 residues. J lost 4 bases, V lost 2 bases, and 16 bases had no gene match.